Listed here are 20 T cell receptor beta chains from one sample, sequenced in a study of post-analysis software for immune sequencing data. Study results and limitations: Controls showed lower frequencies than patients for 4 or 5 TRBV segments, and TRBV5-6, TRBV5-1 and TRBV20-1 were among these.

For these receptors, no antigen is known. Included in the TCR beta cDNA libraries were unique molecular identifiers. TCRdb redid the calling of the PCR reads with MiXCR, one entry per CDR3 protein. The data show some 260,000 distinct CDR3 sequences, approximately 34% seen once. Sequenced material: blood. These receptors originate from a girl aged 10-17 years with multiple sclerosis.

The CDR3 bases are TGTGCCAGCAGTTACGGGCCGGACAAGCCTACCTACGAGCAGTACTTC. This encodes CASSYGPDKPTYEQYF. The V and J genes are TRBV6-6 and TRBJ2-7; possibly TRBD1 for D (5 bases). V lost 2 bases, J lost 2 bases, and 16 bases lay in between. The CDR3 is made up of 16 amino acids. Germline V CDR1 and CDR2: MNHNY, SVGAGI (reference sequence).

The sample holds many counts of this clonotype. The J gene is TRBJ2-1, the V gene TRBV7-2; 8 bases map to TRBD1. The CDR3 runs 17 residues. Germline V gene data show CDR1 as SGHTA and CDR2 as FQGNSA. The junction had 10 bases not matched to a gene; V was cut back by 2 bases and J by 4 bases. In DNA form, the CDR3 reads TGTGCCAGCAGCTTAACCGCAGGGGGCGCGGGTTACAATGAGCAGTTCTTC. Its protein is CASSLTAGGAGYNEQFF.

This clonotype has at least ten counts. V gene TRBV20-1 combines with J gene TRBJ2-1; 8 positions match TRBD2. V gave up 7 bases and J gave up 0 bases; unmatched junction bases: 14. The germline V gene has CDR1 DFQATT and CDR2 SNEGSKA (reference sequence). The CDR3 spans 17 residues. CDR3 sequence reads: CSVYGGSGTSSYNEQFF. The CDR3 DNA sequence: TGCAGTGTTTATGGGGGATCCGGGACTAGCTCCTACAATGAGCAGTTCTTC.

This clonotype came up a few times. The chain joins TRBV20-1 to TRBJ1-6; 10 nucleotides agree with TRBD1. The V segment lost 2 bases and the J segment 5 bases; nucleotides outside the gene matches: 3. Germline V gene data show CDR1 as DFQATT and CDR2 as SNEGSKA (reference sequence). CDR3 length: 15 residues. This CDR3 reads CSARPGTGDNSPLHF. The CDR3 DNA is TGCAGTGCTAGACCCGGGACAGGGGATAATTCACCCCTCCACTTT.

The gene calls are TRBV12-3 or TRBV12-4 and TRBJ2-3; D unclear. V gave up 2 bases and J gave up 4 bases, with 13 bases separating them. This CDR3 is built from 15 residues. This chain's CDR3 is CASSLRRVGADTQYF. The CDR3 coding sequence is TGTGCCAGCAGTTTAAGACGCGTGGGCGCAGATACGCAGTATTTT.

The V and J genes are TRBV7-3 and TRBJ2-4; D gene uncertain. Judging by the DNA end, TRBJ2-7 fits better; the J call may be wrong. This CDR3 has 14 amino acids. The germline V gene encodes CDR1 SGHTA and CDR2 FQGTGA. The CDR3 bases are TGTGCCAGCAGCTTATTTCCGGTAAACGACGAGCAGTACTTC. The encoded protein is CASSLFPVNDEQYF.

This clonotype was picked up a small number of times. The limits of the CDR3 on the DNA are not certain, so only TCRdb's listed CDR3 is given. The chain combines TRBV5-1 with TRBJ2-5; whether TRBD1, the table's D call, matches the DNA was not checked. Germline CDR1 and CDR2: SGHRS and YFSETQ. The CDR3 sequence runs 15 residues, both termini included. CDR3 region: CASRFGPGGKETQFF.

This clonotype was observed a few times. This chain joins TRBV29-1 and TRBJ1-1; a possible D gene is TRBD1 (6 bases). This CDR3 is 12 amino acids long. V gave up 5 bases and J gave up 4 bases, with 11 bases separating them. CDR1 and CDR2 (germline): SQVTM, ANQGSEA. The CDR3 DNA reads TGCAGCGTTATGGGGGCGGTCACTGAAGCTTTCTTT. This gives the protein CSVMGAVTEAFF.

The chain uses TRBV6-1 and TRBJ1-1; 12 nucleotides match TRBD1. The ends lost 4 bases at V and 2 bases at J; junction bases unmatched: 5. The CDR3 spans 16 residues. The V gene's germline CDR1 is MNHNS and CDR2 SASEGT. This CDR3 reads CASSARDRGPNTEAFF. In nucleotides, the CDR3 is TGTGCCAGCAGTGCCCGGGACAGGGGGCCCAACACTGAAGCTTTCTTT.

The gene calls are TRBV5-1 and TRBJ1-1; D call uncertain. Germline V gene sequence: CDR1 SGHRS, CDR2 YFSETQ. This CDR3 comprises 13 residues. Trimming pared 3 bases from V and 3 bases from J, leaving 9 bases between. This chain's CDR3 is CASSSLLDTEAFF. In nucleotides, the CDR3 is TGCGCCAGCAGCTCCCTGTTAGACACTGAAGCTTTCTTT.

This chain's CDR3 is CASSTARGLGYNEQFF. In DNA form, the CDR3 reads TGTGCCAGCAGCACCGCTAGGGGCCTTGGCTACAATGAGCAGTTCTTC. This chain links TRBV7-9 with TRBJ2-1; maybe TRBD1 (5 bases). Trimming cost V 5 bases and J 3 bases, with 17 bases left between them. There are 16 residues in the CDR3. Germline V gives CDR1 SEHNR, CDR2 FQNEAQ (reference sequence). Supplemented by reference TRBV7-9 and TRBJ2-1, the full variable domain reads DTGVSQNPRHKITKRGQNVTFRCDPISEHNRLYWYRQTLGQGPEFLTYFQNEAQLEKSRLLSDRFSAERPKGSFSTLEIQRTEQGDSAMYLCASSTARGLGYNEQFFGPGTRLTVL.

A remark on this clonotype: A much larger clone differs from this one at a single base, so this may be a read error. This CDR3 reads CASSLLVAGTGELFF. CDR3 coding DNA: TGTGCCAGCAGTTTACTAGTCGCGGGCACCGGGGAGCTGTTTTTT. This chain joins TRBV12-3 or TRBV12-4 and TRBJ2-2, with D possibly matching TRBD2 (5 bases). The V end was cut by 2 bases, the J end by 4 bases, with 11 bases between. The CDR3 spans 15 residues.

In this sample, this clonotype turned up many times. The chain uses TRBV20-1 and TRBJ1-2; TRBD1 matches at 9 bases. After removal of 3 bases from V and 0 bases from J, the junction contained 8 bases not matched to a gene. The CDR3 extends over 16 amino acids. Germline loops: CDR1 DFQATT, CDR2 SNEGSKA (reference sequence). The CDR3 sequence: CSASRDRDQANYGYTF. CDR3 DNA sequence: TGCAGTGCTAGTAGGGACAGGGACCAGGCTAACTATGGCTACACCTTC.

This clonotype has just a few counts. The chain uses TRBV9 and TRBJ1-5; D is ambiguous. The V end lost 2 bases, the J end lost 5 bases, and 8 bases lay between the germline ends. The CDR3 sequence is 13 residues long. The germline gives CDR1 SGDLS, CDR2 YYNGEE. CDR3 region: CASSVRQDQPQHF. CDR3 nucleotide sequence: TGTGCCAGCAGCGTTCGCCAAGATCAGCCCCAGCATTTT.

This clonotype was detected many times. The chain joins TRBV20-1 to TRBJ2-6; D perhaps matches TRBD1 (7 bases). In germline, CDR1 is DFQATT, CDR2 SNEGSKA (reference sequence). The V gene lost 2 bases and the J gene lost 0 bases, with 14 bases spanning the gap. The CDR3 loop spans 17 amino acids. The CDR3 region is CSARQGGIRSGANVLTF. Here the CDR3 DNA reads TGCAGTGCTAGACAGGGGGGCATACGCTCTGGGGCCAACGTCCTGACTTTC.

The rearrangement uses TRBV5-1 and TRBJ2-1; TRBD1 is a possible D gene (5 bases). CDR3 length equals 17 residues. Germline V lookup: CDR1 SGHRS, CDR2 YFSETQ. Trimming took 0 bases from V and 5 from J, leaving 18 bases between them. Here the CDR3 DNA reads TGCGCCAGCAGCTTGGAAACAGGTCAGTCGGGCCACAATGAGCAGTTCTTC. Its translation is CASSLETGQSGHNEQFF.

The chain uses TRBV28 and TRBJ2-4; the D gene is possibly TRBD1 (5 bases). The CDR3 is 13 amino acids. Germline V lookup: CDR1 MDHEN, CDR2 SYDVKM. Trimming left V 6 bases short and J 6 bases short, with 12 bases between. Written as DNA, the CDR3 is TGTGCCAGCAGCCCTGACAGTTCAAACATTCAGTACTTC. This sequence encodes CASSPDSSNIQYF.

This clonotype occurred a few times. This may be a read error, as it is one base from a much larger clone. The chain combines TRBV3-1 with TRBJ1-4, with unresolved D. The CDR3 has 12 residues. Germline CDR1 is LGHDT and CDR2 is YNNKEL (reference sequence). CDR3 DNA: TGTGCCAGCAGAGGACTGAATGAAGAACTGTTTTTT. It is translated as CASRGLNEELFF.

This sequence joins TRBV11-2 and TRBJ1-3; D uncertain. CDR3 size: 15 residues. V was trimmed by 1 base and J by 2 bases, leaving 9 bases between them. Germline assignment: CDR1 SGHAT and CDR2 FQNNGV. CDR3 DNA sequence: TGTGCCAGCAGCTTAGGACCAACCGCTGGAAACACCATATATTTT. This sequence encodes CASSLGPTAGNTIYF. The variable domain in full, completed from reference TRBV11-2 and TRBJ1-3, reads EAGVAQSPRYKIIEKRQSVAFWCNPISGHATLYWYQQILGQGPKLLIQFQNNGVVDDSQLPKDRFSAERLKGVDSTLKIQPAKLEDSAVYLCASSLGPTAGNTIYFGEGSWLTVV.

The rearrangement uses TRBV12-3 or TRBV12-4 and TRBJ2-1; 10 positions agree with TRBD2. This CDR3 has 19 residues. With 1 base clipped from V and 2 bases from J, the junction kept 11 bases outside the gene matches. This chain's CDR3 is CASSLVTLAGEETYNEQFF. The CDR3 region has the DNA TGTGCCAGCAGTTTAGTAACCCTAGCGGGAGAAGAGACCTACAATGAGCAGTTCTTC.